Below, 18 T cell receptor beta chains from the same sample are listed, as sequenced in a study of CD8+ T cells in alopecia areata. TCR sequencing used cDNA made by reverse transcription of extracted RNA. Sequencing was performed with immunoSEQ multiplex PCR; in TCRdb, only in-frame clones are kept and a portion is missing. The sample records under 300,000 clones, roughly two thirds being singletons. Specimen: CD4+ T cells sorted from blood, collected at week 0. The source of these receptors is a human donor with alopecia areata.

This sequence joins TRBV30 and TRBJ2-3; tentative D call: TRBD2 (5 bases). CDR3 length: 12 residues. CDR1 is GTSNPN, CDR2 SVGIG, per germline (reference sequence). V shed 8 bases and J shed 1 base, with 10 bases lying between them. CDR3 loop: CAGLRGTDTQYF. The CDR3 bases are TGTGCCGGTCTGAGGGGCACAGATACGCAGTATTTT. Full variable domain (outside the CDR3, taken from reference TRBV30 and TRBJ2-3): SQTIHQWPATLVQPVGSPLSLECTVEGTSNPNLYWYRQAAGRGLQLLFYSVGIGQISSEVPQNLSASRPQDRQFILSSKKLLLSDSGFYLCAGLRGTDTQYFGPGTRLTVL.

This chain joins TRBV9 and TRBJ2-7; D is possibly TRBD1 or TRBD2 (7 bases each). V was pared by 2 bases and J by 6 bases, with 18 bases between. The CDR3 totals 15 residues. Looked up from germline, CDR1 is SGDLS and CDR2 is YYNGEE. Written as DNA, the CDR3 is TGTGCCAGCAGCGTTGTGGCTCAGGGGGGGTCCGAGCAGTACTTC. It translates to CASSVVAQGGSEQYF.

This clone has only a few counts. The chain is built from TRBV30 and TRBJ1-1; no clear D. Germline assignment: CDR1 GTSNPN and CDR2 SVGIG (reference sequence). The CDR3 totals 14 residues. Deletions cut 0 bases from V and 1 base from J, with 9 bases between. CDR3 DNA sequence: TGTGCCTGGAGTGTATTACCGGCGAACACTGAAGCTTTCTTT. Translated: CAWSVLPANTEAFF.

This rearrangement joins TRBV30 to TRBJ2-2; 15 bases match TRBD2. Per the germline V gene, CDR1 is GTSNPN and CDR2 is SVGIG (reference sequence). The length of the CDR3 is 17 residues. The V gene end was trimmed by 0 bases and the J gene end by 4 bases; junction bases not matched to a gene: 3. The CDR3 region has the DNA TGTGCCTGGAGTGTAGGGACTAGCGGGGGGATCACCGGGGAGCTGTTTTTT. Translated: CAWSVGTSGGITGELFF.

The chain recombines TRBV29-1 with TRBJ2-2, with 10 bases identical to TRBD1. CDR3 size: 12 residues. Germline values: CDR1 SQVTM, CDR2 ANQGSEA. J was trimmed by 6 bases and V by 7 bases; bases with no gene match: 2. The CDR3 spells CSGQGAAGELFF. Here the CDR3 DNA reads TGCAGCGGACAGGGGGCGGCCGGGGAGCTGTTTTTT.

This rearrangement joins TRBV29-1 to TRBJ2-7; 11 bases are shared with TRBD1. J gave up 4 bases and V 6 bases, and 5 bases lay outside the gene matches. The CDR3 is made up of 13 amino acids. The germline gives CDR1 SQVTM, CDR2 ANQGSEA. The CDR3, as DNA: TGCAGCGTCCGGACAGGGGGCCCGTACGAGCAGTACTTC. Encoded protein: CSVRTGGPYEQYF.

The gene calls are TRBV29-1 and TRBJ1-1; D possibly corresponds to TRBD1 (6 bases). CDR1 and CDR2 from the germline V gene are SQVTM and ANQGSEA. CDR3 length: 13 amino acids. The chain's CDR3 is CSVHRVLTPEAFF. The CDR3 bases are TGCAGTGTACACAGGGTTTTAACCCCTGAAGCTTTCTTT.

V and J are TRBV29-1 and TRBJ2-3; possible D gene TRBD1, 6 bases. Germline values: CDR1 SQVTM, CDR2 ANQGSEA. The CDR3 is 13 residues long. V was shortened by 6 bases and J by 4 bases, with 14 bases between the two germline ends. The CDR3 loop is CSVQKGVPDTQYF. The CDR3 DNA is TGCAGCGTCCAAAAGGGGGTTCCAGATACGCAGTATTTT.

The chain uses TRBV30 and TRBJ2-1; TRBD1 is a possible D gene (5 bases). The ends were cut back, 3 bases at V and 10 bases at J, with 7 bases in the middle. The germline gives CDR1 GTSNPN, CDR2 SVGIG (reference sequence). The CDR3 has 10 residues. CDR3 DNA sequence: TGTGCCTGGAGCAGGACAGAGCAGTTCTTC. Amino acids: CAWSRTEQFF.

This clone was counted between two and nine times. V gene TRBV5-6 combines with J gene TRBJ1-2, with D uncertain. This CDR3 spans 14 amino acids. CDR1 is SGHDT and CDR2 is YYEEEE in the germline V gene. V was trimmed by 0 bases and J by 3 bases, leaving 9 bases between them. CDR3 protein: CASSLGPMDYGYTF. The CDR3 DNA is TGTGCCAGCAGCTTGGGTCCCATGGACTATGGCTACACCTTC.

The rearrangement uses TRBV29-1 and TRBJ2-7, with 13 bases lining up with TRBD2. Per germline, CDR1 SQVTM and CDR2 ANQGSEA. There are 14 residues in the CDR3. V shed 6 bases and J 2 bases; nucleotides not matched to a gene: 4. CDR3 in amino acids: CSVRTSGGPYEQYF. DNA for the CDR3: TGCAGCGTGAGGACTAGCGGGGGCCCCTACGAGCAGTACTTC.

The chain recombines TRBV30 with TRBJ2-2, with D possibly TRBD2 on 5 matching bases. The length of the CDR3 is 13 residues. Germline V CDR1 and CDR2: GTSNPN, SVGIG (reference sequence). V was shortened by 7 bases and J by 4 bases, with 13 bases between the two germline ends. The CDR3 DNA follows: TGTGCCTCACGACCGGGGTTCACCGGGGAGCTGTTTTTT. Its protein product is CASRPGFTGELFF.

There are many counts of this clone. V is TRBV4-1 and J is TRBJ2-1; a possible D gene is TRBD2 (5 bases). The V end was cut by 5 bases, the J end by 6 bases, with 20 bases between. The CDR3 totals 16 residues. The germline gives CDR1 MGHRA, CDR2 YSYEKL. CDR3 residues: CASSKRELASSNEQFF. The CDR3 DNA reads TGCGCCAGCAGCAAAAGAGAGCTAGCTTCGTCCAATGAGCAGTTCTTC.

The chain recombines TRBV30 with TRBJ2-7; D may be TRBD1 (5 bases). Trimming took off 4 bases at V and 0 bases at J, with 10 bases between the two ends. Germline V gene lookup returns CDR1 GTSNPN and CDR2 SVGIG (reference sequence). The CDR3 contains 13 residues. The CDR3 loop reads CAWKRGLSYEQYF. The CDR3 bases are TGTGCCTGGAAAAGGGGCCTCTCCTACGAGCAGTACTTC.

The genes are TRBV7-2 and TRBJ2-3; D gene ambiguous. V lost 3 bases and J lost 2, with 6 bases in between. Germline V gives CDR1 SGHTA, CDR2 FQGNSA. This CDR3 has 13 residues. The CDR3 reads CASSFTNTDTQYF. The CDR3 nucleotides are TGTGCCAGCAGCTTCACAAACACAGATACGCAGTATTTT.

V is TRBV30 and J is TRBJ2-2; TRBD1 matches at 9 bases. Germline CDR1 GTSNPN, CDR2 SVGIG (reference sequence). V lost 4 bases to trimming and J lost 1 base; unmatched junction nucleotides: 4. This CDR3 is built from 15 residues. The CDR3 sequence: CAWIQGARNTGELFF. The CDR3 DNA reads TGTGCCTGGATACAGGGGGCGCGGAACACCGGGGAGCTGTTTTTT.

The gene calls are TRBV29-1 and TRBJ2-7; no firm D call. CDR1 is SQVTM, CDR2 ANQGSEA, per germline. V lost 4 bases and J 2 bases, leaving 6 bases between the germline ends. CDR3 length: 11 amino acids. The CDR3, as DNA: TGCAGCGTTGTAGGTACCTACGAGCAGTACTTC. This sequence encodes CSVVGTYEQYF.

The gene calls are TRBV7-8 and TRBJ2-2; 8 nucleotides align to TRBD2. CDR1 SGHVS and CDR2 FQNEAQ come from the germline V gene. The CDR3 loop spans 17 amino acids. Unmatched junction bases numbered 5, after V lost 1 base and J lost 1 base. The CDR3, as DNA: TGTGCCAGCAGCTTAGGGACGAGCGGGGGGAACACCGGGGAGCTGTTTTTT. Its translation is CASSLGTSGGNTGELFF.